Listed below are T cell receptor beta chains from one sample, sequenced in a study of shared clonotypes between healthy human individuals. Repertoires were generated with immunoSEQ multiplex PCR, while TCRdb's copy carries only in-frame clones and drops some. Of approximately 640,000 clones detected, around 72% appear once; the ten largest clones hold under 2%. Sample: memory CD4+ T cells sorted from blood. Source of these receptors: a woman younger than 45 in good health. Each CDR3 is given with its conserved first and last residue. The order of the fields is clone size, J gene, D gene, V gene, CDR3 protein, CDR3 DNA. D genes are given only for firm matches. Size is stated for part of the rows, as once, few or many counts, or as a class when the clone is expanded.

size: .
J: TRBJ1-1
D: .
V: TRBV30
CDR3: CAWSVLPGANTEAFF
DNA: TGTGCCTGGAGTGTACTACCAGGGGCGAACACTGAAGCTTTCTTT

size: .
J: TRBJ1-2
D: TRBD1
V: TRBV23-1
CDR3: CASSPLRGRYGYTF
DNA: TGCGCCAGCAGTCCCCTCAGGGGGCGCTATGGCTACACCTTC

size: .
J: TRBJ1-2
D: .
V: TRBV11-2
CDR3: CAGPYLAALGYTF
DNA: TGTGCCGGCCCGTACCTAGCCGCATTGGGCTACACCTTC

size: .
J: TRBJ2-3
D: TRBD2
V: TRBV2
CDR3: CASSPWAGEATQYF
DNA: TGTGCCAGCAGCCCTTGGGCGGGAGAAGCTACGCAGTATTTT

size: many
J: TRBJ1-3
D: .
V: TRBV1
CDR3: CTSRCKVLQAGNTIYF
DNA: TGCACCAGCAGATGTAAGGTCCTTCAAGCTGGAAACACCATATATTTT

size: .
J: TRBJ2-7
D: TRBD1
V: TRBV19
CDR3: CASSQQGATYEQYF
DNA: TGTGCCAGTAGTCAACAGGGGGCCACGTACGAGCAGTACTTC

size: few
J: TRBJ2-3
D: TRBD2
V: TRBV23-1
CDR3: CASSHLTSGSTDTQYF
DNA: TGCGCCAGCAGTCATTTGACTAGCGGTAGCACAGATACGCAGTATTTT

size: .
J: TRBJ1-5
D: TRBD1
V: TRBV19
CDR3: CASRERRTGGFNQPQHF
DNA: TGTGCCAGTAGAGAGAGGAGGACAGGGGGCTTCAATCAGCCCCAGCATTTT

size: .
J: TRBJ2-7
D: TRBD2
V: TRBV19
CDR3: CASSPLAGGPGEQYF
DNA: TGTGCCAGTAGTCCTCTAGCGGGAGGACCGGGGGAGCAGTACTTC

size: .
J: TRBJ2-1
D: .
V: TRBV18
CDR3: CASSNLGLAGDNEQFF
DNA: TGTGCCAGCTCTAACTTGGGGCTAGCTGGGGACAATGAGCAGTTCTTC

size: .
J: TRBJ2-5
D: TRBD2
V: TRBV6-6
CDR3: CASSYRGTSGKETQYF
DNA: TGTGCCAGCAGTTATAGGGGGACTAGCGGGAAAGAGACCCAGTACTTC

size: .
J: TRBJ1-2
D: .
V: TRBV4-1
CDR3: CASSRLRGSTDGYTF
DNA: TGCGCCAGCAGCCGGTTAAGGGGTTCAACCGATGGCTACACCTTC

size: .
J: TRBJ2-1
D: .
V: TRBV5-1
CDR3: CASSSLETGPYNEQFF
DNA: TGCGCCAGCAGCTCTCTTGAGACAGGACCTTACAATGAGCAGTTCTTC